The next 18 T cell receptor beta chains were all read from a single sample in a study of blood T cell repertoires in COVID-19. Sequenced by immunoSEQ multiplex PCR; TCRdb stores in-frame clones only, minus some. The sample includes over 350,000 clones, 70% to 90% seen only once; the top ten take nearly 2%. Source material: PBMCs or T cells enriched from blood (not recorded which). The receptors stem from a woman aged 18-30 years with acute COVID-19.

The chain has TRBV19 and TRBJ2-5; tentative D call: TRBD2 (5 bases). V was shortened by 10 bases and J by 3 bases, with 18 bases between the two germline ends. Germline CDR1 and CDR2: LNHDA and SQIVND (reference sequence). CDR3 length equals 14 residues. CDR3 DNA sequence: TGTGCCACCGCCCCGGCAGCGGTTAAAGAGACCCAGTACTTC. Encoded protein: CATAPAAVKETQYF. The whole variable domain, filled in from reference TRBV19 and TRBJ2-5, reads DGGITQSPKYLFRKEGQNVTLSCEQNLNHDAMYWYRQDPGQGLRLIYYSQIVNDFQKGDIAEGYSVSREKKESFPLTVTSAQKNPTAFYLCATAPAAVKETQYFGPGTRLLVL.

This clone has a single count. Written as DNA, the CDR3 is TGTGCCAGCAGCTTAGGTAGCCAGGGTTCGGGCTACACCTTC. Protein sequence: CASSLGSQGSGYTF. The gene calls are TRBV7-2 and TRBJ1-2, with D perhaps TRBD1 (5 bases). Germline CDR1 reads SGHTA; CDR2 reads FQGNSA. V lost 1 base and J 8 bases, leaving 14 bases between the germline ends. This CDR3 contains 14 residues. Drawing the rest from reference TRBV7-2 and TRBJ1-2, the complete variable domain is GAGVSQSPSNKVTEKGKDVELRCDPISGHTALYWYRQSLGQGLEFLIYFQGNSAPDKSGLPSDRFSAERTGGSVSTLTIQRTQQEDSAVYLCASSLGSQGSGYTFGSGTRLTVV.

The chain links TRBV14 to TRBJ1-2; D is unclear. V was clipped by 0 bases and J by 7 bases, with 15 bases between them. CDR3 length: 15 residues. Germline CDR1 and CDR2: SGHDN and FVKESK. CDR3 amino acids: CASSQDLVTLFGYTF. DNA of the CDR3: TGTGCCAGCAGCCAAGATCTCGTAACCCTATTTGGCTACACCTTC.

The sample holds a few counts of this clone. The gene calls are TRBV30 and TRBJ1-2; D remains ambiguous. Trimming took 2 bases from V and 7 from J, leaving 14 bases between them. The CDR3 loop spans 13 amino acids. Germline CDR1 is GTSNPN and CDR2 is SVGIG (reference sequence). In nucleotides, the CDR3 is TGTGCCTGGAGTAGCGGACTAGGCGGTGGCTACACCTTC. Protein product: CAWSSGLGGGYTF.

The chain joins TRBV3-1 (or the pseudogene TRBV3-2) to TRBJ1-1; D unclear. Germline loops: CDR1 LGHDT, CDR2 YNNKEL (reference sequence). CDR3 length equals 14 residues. The V end was cut by 2 bases, the J end by 1 base, with 8 bases between. CDR3 residues: CASSQLGENTEAFF. CDR3 DNA sequence: TGTGCCAGCAGCCAACTCGGAGAGAACACTGAAGCTTTCTTT.

V and J are TRBV27 and TRBJ1-1; tentative D call: TRBD1 (6 bases). From germline, CDR1 is MNHEY and CDR2 SMNVEV (reference sequence). The CDR3 length is 14 residues. The germline V and J ends were trimmed by 6 bases and 0 bases, with 11 bases remaining between them. CDR3 coding DNA: TGTGCCAGCAGACCAGGGGATTTGAACACTGAAGCTTTCTTT. Its translation is CASRPGDLNTEAFF.

This chain links TRBV6-5 with TRBJ2-2; weak D call: TRBD2 (6 bases). This CDR3 contains 15 residues. Germline CDR1 reads MNHEY; CDR2 reads SVGAGI. The ends were cut back, 6 bases at V and 4 bases at J, with 15 bases in the middle. The CDR3: CASRTGTSTTGELFF. CDR3 DNA sequence: TGTGCCAGCAGAACCGGGACTTCGACCACCGGGGAGCTGTTTTTT.

The rearrangement links TRBV18 to TRBJ2-7; TRBD2 matches 7 bases. The CDR3 runs 14 residues. Germline CDR1 is KGHSH and CDR2 is LQKENI. Trimming cost V 4 bases and J 7 bases; bases outside gene matches: 10. The CDR3 spells CASSLSQHSGEQYF. Written as DNA, the CDR3 is TGTGCCAGCTCACTTTCCCAACATAGCGGGGAGCAGTACTTC.

This clone was counted once. The V gene is TRBV12-3 or TRBV12-4, the J gene TRBJ1-1, with D perhaps matching TRBD1 (5 bases). The CDR3 totals 13 residues. V shed 0 bases and J shed 9 bases, with 11 bases lying between them. This chain's CDR3 is CASSLAGGEKAFF. DNA for the CDR3: TGTGCCAGCAGTTTAGCTGGGGGGGAAAAAGCTTTCTTT.

The gene calls are TRBV7-8 and TRBJ2-3; no reliable D call. Between the trimmed V and J ends, which lost 5 bases and 6 bases, there was a span of 9 bases. Germline V gives CDR1 SGHVS, CDR2 FQNEAQ. The CDR3 is 12 residues long. CDR3 protein: CASSPGYDTQYF. The DNA for the CDR3 is TGTGCCAGCAGCCCCGGGTATGATACGCAGTATTTT.

The table lists this clone with a count of one. The J gene is TRBJ2-2, the V gene TRBV11-2, with a possible D match to TRBD2 (6 bases). This CDR3 spans 15 amino acids. V lost 2 bases to trimming and J lost 5 bases, with 12 bases between them. The germline V gene has CDR1 SGHAT and CDR2 FQNNGV. The CDR3 loop reads CASSLLSGATGELFF. As DNA, the CDR3 is TGTGCCAGCAGCTTACTTAGCGGAGCGACCGGGGAGCTGTTTTTT.

This clone showed up just a few times. The chain recombines TRBV5-1 with TRBJ1-2, with D tentatively TRBD1 (6 bases). The CDR3 loop spans 13 amino acids. The germline V gene has CDR1 SGHRS and CDR2 YFSETQ. V lost 0 bases to trimming and J lost 8 bases, with 11 bases between them. The DNA of the CDR3 is TGCGCCAGCAGCTTGGCACAGGGCGGCGGCTACACCTTC. It yields the protein CASSLAQGGGYTF.

A few counts support this clone. V gene TRBV14 combines with J gene TRBJ1-4, with TRBD1 matching 8 bases. Germline V gives CDR1 SGHDN, CDR2 FVKESK. V lost 10 bases and J lost 3; bases outside the gene matches: 7. The CDR3 extends over 14 amino acids. The CDR3 loop is CATSRQGSNEKLFF. The DNA for the CDR3 is TGTGCCACCTCAAGACAGGGGTCTAATGAAAAACTGTTTTTT. Combining the CDR3 with reference TRBV14 and TRBJ1-4 gives the whole variable domain EAGVTQFPSHSVIEKGQTVTLRCDPISGHDNLYWYRRVMGKEIKFLLHFVKESKQDESGMPNNRFLAERTGGTYSTLKVQPAELEDSGVYFCATSRQGSNEKLFFGSGTQLSVL.

This sequence joins TRBV6-2 or TRBV6-3 and TRBJ2-5; tentatively, D is TRBD1 (6 bases). CDR3 length equals 16 residues. CDR1 MNHEY and CDR2 SVGEGT come from the germline V gene. The V and J ends lost 4 bases and 6 bases respectively, with 21 bases between them. The CDR3 DNA sequence: TGTGCCAGCAGTTCCCCAAGGGACACCGAGGGGAAGACCCAGTACTTC. It encodes CASSSPRDTEGKTQYF.

The chain recombines TRBV5-4 with TRBJ2-1; 11 bases align to TRBD2. The CDR3 spans 17 residues. V gave up 3 bases and J gave up 4 bases; unmatched junction bases: 9. CDR1 and CDR2 (germline): SGHNT, YYREEE (reference sequence). The CDR3 protein is CASSSIVAGGLYNEQFF. Here the CDR3 DNA reads TGTGCCAGCAGCTCCATCGTAGCGGGAGGGCTTTACAATGAGCAGTTCTTC.

The V gene is TRBV19, the J gene TRBJ2-7; no clear D gene. The V gene's germline CDR1 is LNHDA and CDR2 SQIVND (reference sequence). CDR3 size: 15 residues. V dropped 7 bases and J dropped 1 base, with 17 bases sitting between them. Here the CDR3 DNA reads TGTGCCAGTACTCCCACGGCGGTGGCTTCCTACGAGCAGTACTTC. Translating it yields CASTPTAVASYEQYF.

The chain combines TRBV19 with TRBJ1-1; D uncertain. CDR1 and CDR2 from the germline V gene are LNHDA and SQIVND (reference sequence). CDR3 length: 14 amino acids. V was shortened by 5 bases and J by 8 bases, with 18 bases between the two germline ends. The DNA of the CDR3 is TGTGCCAGTAGTTCGAGGGCAAATAGCGTAGAAGCTTTCTTT. Translated: CASSSRANSVEAFF.

This chain joins TRBV5-4 and TRBJ2-7, with 9 bases matching TRBD1. This CDR3 has 15 amino acids. The V and J ends lost 4 bases and 2 bases, in that order; junction bases with no gene match: 7. The germline CDR1 and CDR2 sequences are SGHNT and YYREEE (reference sequence). CDR3 nucleotides: TGTGCCAGCAGCCTACAGGGGGCAGGGGCCTACGAGCAGTACTTC. Translating it yields CASSLQGAGAYEQYF.